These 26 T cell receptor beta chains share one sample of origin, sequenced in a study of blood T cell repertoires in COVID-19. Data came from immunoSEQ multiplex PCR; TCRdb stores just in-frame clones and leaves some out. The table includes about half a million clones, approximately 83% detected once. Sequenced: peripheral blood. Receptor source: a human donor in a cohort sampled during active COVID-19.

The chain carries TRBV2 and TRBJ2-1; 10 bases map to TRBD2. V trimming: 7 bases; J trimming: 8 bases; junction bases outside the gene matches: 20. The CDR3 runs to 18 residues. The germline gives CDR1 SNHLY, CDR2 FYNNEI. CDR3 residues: CASKGLAGESAAIHEQFF. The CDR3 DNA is TGTGCCAGCAAGGGGCTAGCGGGAGAGAGCGCTGCAATACATGAGCAGTTCTTC.

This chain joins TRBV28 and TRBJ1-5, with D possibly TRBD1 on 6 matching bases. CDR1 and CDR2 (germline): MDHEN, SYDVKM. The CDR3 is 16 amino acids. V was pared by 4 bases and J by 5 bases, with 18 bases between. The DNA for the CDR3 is TGTGCCAGCAGTTCCCTTTCACAGGGTTGGGATCAGCCCCAGCATTTT. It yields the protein CASSSLSQGWDQPQHF.

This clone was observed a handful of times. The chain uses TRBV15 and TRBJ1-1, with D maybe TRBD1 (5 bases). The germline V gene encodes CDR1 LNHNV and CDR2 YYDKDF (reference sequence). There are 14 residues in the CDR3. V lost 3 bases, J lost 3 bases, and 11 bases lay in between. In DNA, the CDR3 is TGTGCCACCAGCAGTGTAGGAGGGGACACTGAAGCTTTCTTT. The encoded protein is CATSSVGGDTEAFF.

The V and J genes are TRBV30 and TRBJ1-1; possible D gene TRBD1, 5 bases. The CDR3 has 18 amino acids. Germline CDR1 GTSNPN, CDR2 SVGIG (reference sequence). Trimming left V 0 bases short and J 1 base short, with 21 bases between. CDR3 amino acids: CAWSVRGGGLGPNTEAFF. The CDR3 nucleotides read TGTGCCTGGAGTGTACGGGGGGGAGGGTTAGGCCCGAACACTGAAGCTTTCTTT.

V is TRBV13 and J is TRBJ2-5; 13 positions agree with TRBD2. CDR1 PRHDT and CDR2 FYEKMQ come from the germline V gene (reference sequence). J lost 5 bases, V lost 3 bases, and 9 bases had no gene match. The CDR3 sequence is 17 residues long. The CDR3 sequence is CASSLRTSGRKIETQYF. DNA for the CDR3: TGTGCCAGCAGCTTGCGGACTAGCGGGAGAAAAATCGAGACCCAGTACTTC.

The CDR3, as DNA: TGTGCCAGCAGCGTAACAGACTATGGCTACACCTTC. Encoded protein: CASSVTDYGYTF. This chain links TRBV9 with TRBJ1-2; no clear D gene. The V gene's germline CDR1 is SGDLS and CDR2 YYNGEE. The ends were cut back, 1 base at V and 3 bases at J, with 4 bases in the middle. The CDR3 totals 12 residues.

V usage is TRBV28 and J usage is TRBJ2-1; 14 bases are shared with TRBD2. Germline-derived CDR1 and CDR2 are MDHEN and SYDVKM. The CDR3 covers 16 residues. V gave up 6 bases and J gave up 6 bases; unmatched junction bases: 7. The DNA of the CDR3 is TGTGCCAGCAGGGGATGGGGACTAGCGGGAGCCAATGAGCAGTTCTTC. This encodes CASRGWGLAGANEQFF.

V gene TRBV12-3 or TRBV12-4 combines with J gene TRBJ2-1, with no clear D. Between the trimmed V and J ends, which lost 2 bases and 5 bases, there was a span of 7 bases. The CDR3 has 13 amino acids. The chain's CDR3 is CASSLSPNNEQFF. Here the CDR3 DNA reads TGTGCCAGCAGTTTAAGCCCGAACAATGAGCAGTTCTTC.

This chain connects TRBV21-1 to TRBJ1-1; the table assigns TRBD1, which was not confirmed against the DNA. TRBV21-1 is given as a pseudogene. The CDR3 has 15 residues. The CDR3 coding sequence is TGTGCCAGCAGCAAAGCCCGGACAGGGGAGACTGAAGCTTTCTTT. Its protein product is CASSKARTGETEAFF.

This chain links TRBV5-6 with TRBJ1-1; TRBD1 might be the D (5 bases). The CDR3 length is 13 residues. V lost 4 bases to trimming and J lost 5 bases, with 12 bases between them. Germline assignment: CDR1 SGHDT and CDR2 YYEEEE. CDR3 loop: CASSITGRTEAFF. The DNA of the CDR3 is TGTGCCAGCAGCATAACAGGTAGGACTGAAGCTTTCTTT.

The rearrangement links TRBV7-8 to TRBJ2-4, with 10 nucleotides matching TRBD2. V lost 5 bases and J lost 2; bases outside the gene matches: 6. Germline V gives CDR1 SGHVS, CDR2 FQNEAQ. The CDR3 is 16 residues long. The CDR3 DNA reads TGTGCCAGCAGCGTAAGCGGGGGGGCCTCCAAAAACATTCAGTACTTC. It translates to CASSVSGGASKNIQYF.

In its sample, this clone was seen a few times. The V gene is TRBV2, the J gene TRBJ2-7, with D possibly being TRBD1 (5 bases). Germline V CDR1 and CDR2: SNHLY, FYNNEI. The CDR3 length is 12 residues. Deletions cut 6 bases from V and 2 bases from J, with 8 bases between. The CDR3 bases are TGTGCCAGCAGGACAGCCCCCTACGAGCAGTACTTC. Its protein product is CASRTAPYEQYF.

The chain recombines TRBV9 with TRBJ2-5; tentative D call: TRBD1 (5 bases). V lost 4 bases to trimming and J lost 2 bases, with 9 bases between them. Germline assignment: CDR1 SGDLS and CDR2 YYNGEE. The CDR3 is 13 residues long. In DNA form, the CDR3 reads TGTGCCAGCAGCACAGGAGCTCAAGAGACCCAGTACTTC. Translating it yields CASSTGAQETQYF. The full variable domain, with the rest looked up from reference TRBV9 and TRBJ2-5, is DSGVTQTPKHLITATGQRVTLRCSPRSGDLSVYWYQQSLDQGLQFLIQYYNGEERAKGNILERFSAQQFPDLHSELNLSSLELGDSALYFCASSTGAQETQYFGPGTRLLVL.

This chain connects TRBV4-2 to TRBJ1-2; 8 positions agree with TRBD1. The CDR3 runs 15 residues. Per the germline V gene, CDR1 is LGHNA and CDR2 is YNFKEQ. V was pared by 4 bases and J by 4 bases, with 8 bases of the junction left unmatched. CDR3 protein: CASSRDPQGAYGYTF. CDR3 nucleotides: TGTGCCAGCAGCCGTGACCCCCAGGGGGCCTATGGCTACACCTTC.

The CDR3 loop is CASSLEGRATYNEQFF. In DNA form, the CDR3 reads TGTGCCAGCAGTTTAGAAGGGCGGGCAACCTACAATGAGCAGTTCTTC. The chain recombines TRBV28 with TRBJ2-1; possibly TRBD2 for D (5 bases). The germline V gene encodes CDR1 MDHEN and CDR2 SYDVKM. V was shortened by 2 bases and J by 2 bases, with 13 bases between the two germline ends. This CDR3 contains 16 residues.

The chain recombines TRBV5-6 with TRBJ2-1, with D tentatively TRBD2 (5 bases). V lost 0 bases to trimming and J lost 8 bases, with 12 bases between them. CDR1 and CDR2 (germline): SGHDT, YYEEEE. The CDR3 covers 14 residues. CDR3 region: CASSLVAGTHEQFF. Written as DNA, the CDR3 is TGTGCCAGCAGCTTGGTTGCGGGTACCCATGAGCAGTTCTTC.

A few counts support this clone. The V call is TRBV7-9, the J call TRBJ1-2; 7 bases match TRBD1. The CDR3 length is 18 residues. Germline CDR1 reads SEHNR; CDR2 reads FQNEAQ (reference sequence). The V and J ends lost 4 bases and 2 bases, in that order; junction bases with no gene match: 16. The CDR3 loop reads CASSSFEFYRGGNYGYTF. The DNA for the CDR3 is TGTGCCAGCAGCTCTTTTGAATTTTACAGGGGTGGAAACTATGGCTACACCTTC.

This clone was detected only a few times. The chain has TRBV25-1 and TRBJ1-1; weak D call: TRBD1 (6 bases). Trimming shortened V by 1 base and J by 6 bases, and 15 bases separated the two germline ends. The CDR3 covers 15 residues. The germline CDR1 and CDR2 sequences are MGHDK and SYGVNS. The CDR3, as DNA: TGTGCCAGCAGTGAATTAGGGGGGGCTTTGGCTGAAGCTTTCTTT. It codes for CASSELGGALAEAFF.

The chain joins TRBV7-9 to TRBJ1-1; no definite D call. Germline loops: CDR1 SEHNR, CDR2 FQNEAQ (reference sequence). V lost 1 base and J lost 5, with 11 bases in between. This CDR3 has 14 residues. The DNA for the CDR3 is TGTGCCAGCAGCTTAGACGGGGTGTGGACTGAAGCTTTCTTT. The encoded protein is CASSLDGVWTEAFF.

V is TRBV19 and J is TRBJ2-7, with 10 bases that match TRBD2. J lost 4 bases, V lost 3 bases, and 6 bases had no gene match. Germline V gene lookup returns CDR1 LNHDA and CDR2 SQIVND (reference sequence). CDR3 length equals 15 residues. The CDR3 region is CASSMSSGSWYEQYF. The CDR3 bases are TGTGCCAGTAGTATGTCTAGCGGGAGCTGGTACGAGCAGTACTTC.

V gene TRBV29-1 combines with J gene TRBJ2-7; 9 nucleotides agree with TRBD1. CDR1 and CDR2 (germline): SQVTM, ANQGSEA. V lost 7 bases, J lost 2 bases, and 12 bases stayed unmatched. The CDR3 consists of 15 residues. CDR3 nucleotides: TGCAGCGCTTCTATTGAGACAGGGGGAACCTACGAGCAGTACTTC. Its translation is CSASIETGGTYEQYF.

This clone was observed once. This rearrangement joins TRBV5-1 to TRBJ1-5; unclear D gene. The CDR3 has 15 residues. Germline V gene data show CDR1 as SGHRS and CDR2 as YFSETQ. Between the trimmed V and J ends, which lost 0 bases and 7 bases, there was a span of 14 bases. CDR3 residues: CASSLGALMGQPQHF. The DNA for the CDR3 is TGCGCCAGCAGCTTGGGGGCCCTGATGGGCCAGCCCCAGCATTTT.

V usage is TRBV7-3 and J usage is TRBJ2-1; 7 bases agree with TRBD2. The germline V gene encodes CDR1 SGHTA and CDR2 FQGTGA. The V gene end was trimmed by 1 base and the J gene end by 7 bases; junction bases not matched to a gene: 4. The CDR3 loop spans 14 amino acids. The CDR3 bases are TGTGCCAGCAGCTTAAGCGGGAGTTGGAATGAGCAGTTCTTC. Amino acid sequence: CASSLSGSWNEQFF.

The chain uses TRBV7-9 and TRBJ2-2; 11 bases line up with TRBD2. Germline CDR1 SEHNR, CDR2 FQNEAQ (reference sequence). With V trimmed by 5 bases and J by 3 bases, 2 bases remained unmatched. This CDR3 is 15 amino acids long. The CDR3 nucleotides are TGTGCCAGCAGCGCGGGACTAGCGGACACCGGGGAGCTGTTTTTT. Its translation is CASSAGLADTGELFF. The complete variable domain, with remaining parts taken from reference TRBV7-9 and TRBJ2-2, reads DTGVSQNPRHKITKRGQNVTFRCDPISEHNRLYWYRQTLGQGPEFLTYFQNEAQLEKSRLLSDRFSAERPKGSFSTLEIQRTEQGDSAMYLCASSAGLADTGELFFGEGSRLTVL.

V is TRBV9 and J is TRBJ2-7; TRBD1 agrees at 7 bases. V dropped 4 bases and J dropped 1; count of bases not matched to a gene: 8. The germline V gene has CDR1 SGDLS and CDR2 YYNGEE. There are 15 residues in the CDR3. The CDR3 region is CASSPRGTASYEQYF. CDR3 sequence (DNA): TGTGCCAGCAGCCCCAGAGGGACAGCATCCTACGAGCAGTACTTC.

CDR3 amino acids: CAIRGQVNSPLHF. Here the CDR3 DNA reads TGTGCCATCAGAGGACAGGTTAATTCACCCCTCCACTTT. This chain joins TRBV10-3 and TRBJ1-6; 7 bases match TRBD1. CDR1 is ENHRY and CDR2 is SYGVKD in the germline V gene. The V gene end was trimmed by 6 bases and the J gene end by 6 bases; junction bases not matched to a gene: 2. There are 13 residues in the CDR3.